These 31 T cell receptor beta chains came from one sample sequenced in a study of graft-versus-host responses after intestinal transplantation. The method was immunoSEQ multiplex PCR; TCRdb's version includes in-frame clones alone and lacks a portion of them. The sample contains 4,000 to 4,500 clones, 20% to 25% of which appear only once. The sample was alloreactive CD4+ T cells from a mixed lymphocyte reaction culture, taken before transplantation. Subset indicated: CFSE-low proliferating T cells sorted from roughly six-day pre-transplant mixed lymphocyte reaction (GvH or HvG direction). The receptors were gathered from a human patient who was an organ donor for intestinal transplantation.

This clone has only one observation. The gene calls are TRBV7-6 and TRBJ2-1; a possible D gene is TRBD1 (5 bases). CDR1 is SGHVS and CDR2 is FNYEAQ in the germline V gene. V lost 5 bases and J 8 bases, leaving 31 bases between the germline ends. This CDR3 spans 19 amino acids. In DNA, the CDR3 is TGTGCCAGCAGCCGTTCCCCCCTTGACAGCAAGCTACTATTGCATGAGCAGTTCTTC. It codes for CASSRSPLDSKLLLHEQFF. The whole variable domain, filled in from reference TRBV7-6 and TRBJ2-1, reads GAGVSQSPRYKVTKRGQDVALRCDPISGHVSLYWYRQALGQGPEFLTYFNYEAQQDKSGLPNDRFSAERPEGSISTLTIQRTEQRDSAMYRCASSRSPLDSKLLLHEQFFGPGTRLTVL.

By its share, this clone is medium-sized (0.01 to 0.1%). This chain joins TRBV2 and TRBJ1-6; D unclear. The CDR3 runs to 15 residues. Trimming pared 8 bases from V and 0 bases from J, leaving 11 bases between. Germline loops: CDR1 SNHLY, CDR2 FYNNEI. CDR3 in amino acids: CASRGALSYNSPLHF. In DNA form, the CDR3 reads TGTGCCAGCCGAGGAGCTCTCTCCTATAATTCACCCCTCCACTTT.

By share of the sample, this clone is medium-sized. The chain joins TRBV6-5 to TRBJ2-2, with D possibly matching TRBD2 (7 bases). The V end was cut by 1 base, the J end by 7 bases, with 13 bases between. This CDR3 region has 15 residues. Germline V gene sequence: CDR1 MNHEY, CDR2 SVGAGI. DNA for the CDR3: TGTGCCAGCAGTTACTGGGGGGGCCTAGTCGGGGAGCTGTTTTTT. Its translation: CASSYWGGLVGELFF.

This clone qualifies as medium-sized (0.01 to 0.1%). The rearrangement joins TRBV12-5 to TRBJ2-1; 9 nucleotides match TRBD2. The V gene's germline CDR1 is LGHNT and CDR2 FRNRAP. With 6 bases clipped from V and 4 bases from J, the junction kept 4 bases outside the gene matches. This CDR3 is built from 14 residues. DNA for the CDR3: TGTGCTAGTGGCCGAAGCGGGGGGTACAATGAGCAGTTCTTC. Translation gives CASGRSGGYNEQFF.

The CDR3 region has the DNA TGTGCCAGCAGTTACTCCCAGGGAGGCTCGACGCAGTATTTT. As protein: CASSYSQGGSTQYF. The chain carries TRBV6-5 and TRBJ2-3; TRBD2 is a possible D gene (6 bases). There are 14 residues in the CDR3. Between the trimmed V and J ends, which lost 0 bases and 9 bases, there was a span of 13 bases. Germline V gene sequence: CDR1 MNHEY, CDR2 SVGAGI.

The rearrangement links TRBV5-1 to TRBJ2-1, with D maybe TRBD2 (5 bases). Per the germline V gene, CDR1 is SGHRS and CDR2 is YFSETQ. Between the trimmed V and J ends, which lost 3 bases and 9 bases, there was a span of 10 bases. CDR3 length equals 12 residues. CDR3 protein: CASSYQAGEQFF. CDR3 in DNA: TGCGCCAGCAGCTACCAGGCGGGTGAGCAGTTCTTC.

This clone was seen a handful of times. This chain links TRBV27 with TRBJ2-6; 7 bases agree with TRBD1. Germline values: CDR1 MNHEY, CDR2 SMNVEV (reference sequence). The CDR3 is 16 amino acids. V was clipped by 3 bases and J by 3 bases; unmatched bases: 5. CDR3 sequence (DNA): TGTGCCAGCAGTTTCGAGGGGGCTTATGGGGCCAACGTCCTGACTTTC. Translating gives CASSFEGAYGANVLTF.

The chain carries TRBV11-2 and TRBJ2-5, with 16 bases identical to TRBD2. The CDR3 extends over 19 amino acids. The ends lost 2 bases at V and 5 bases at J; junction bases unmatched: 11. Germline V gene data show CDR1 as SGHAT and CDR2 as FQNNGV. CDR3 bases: TGTGCCAGCAGCTTACACCAGGGACTAGCGGGGGGGCCGCGGGAGACCCAGTACTTC. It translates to CASSLHQGLAGGPRETQYF. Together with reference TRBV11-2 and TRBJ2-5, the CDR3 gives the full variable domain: EAGVAQSPRYKIIEKRQSVAFWCNPISGHATLYWYQQILGQGPKLLIQFQNNGVVDDSQLPKDRFSAERLKGVDSTLKIQPAKLEDSAVYLCASSLHQGLAGGPRETQYFGPGTRLLVL.

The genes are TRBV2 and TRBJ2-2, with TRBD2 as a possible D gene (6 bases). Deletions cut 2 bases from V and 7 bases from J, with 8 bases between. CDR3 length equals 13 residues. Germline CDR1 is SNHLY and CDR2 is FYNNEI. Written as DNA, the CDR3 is TGTGCCAGCAGTGAACTCGGGGGCGGGGAGCTGTTTTTT. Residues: CASSELGGGELFF.

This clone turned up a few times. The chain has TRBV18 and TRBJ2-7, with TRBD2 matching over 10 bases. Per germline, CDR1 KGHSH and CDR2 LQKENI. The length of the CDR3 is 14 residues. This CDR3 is CASSATSGELVRHV. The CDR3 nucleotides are TGTGCCAGCTCAGCCACTAGCGGGGAATTAGTGCGGCACGTC.

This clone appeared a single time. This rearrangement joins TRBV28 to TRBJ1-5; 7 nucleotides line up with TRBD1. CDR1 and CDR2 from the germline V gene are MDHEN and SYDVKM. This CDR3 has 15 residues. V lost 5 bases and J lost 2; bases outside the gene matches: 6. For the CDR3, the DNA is TGTGCCAGCAGTCCTATCGGGACAGGCAATCAGCCCCAGCATTTT. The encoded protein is CASSPIGTGNQPQHF.

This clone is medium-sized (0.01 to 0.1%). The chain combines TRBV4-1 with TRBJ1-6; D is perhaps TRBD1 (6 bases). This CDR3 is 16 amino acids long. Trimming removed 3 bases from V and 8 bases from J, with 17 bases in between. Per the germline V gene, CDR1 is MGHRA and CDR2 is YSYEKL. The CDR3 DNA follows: TGCGCCAGCAGCCAGTGGCCCGGACAGCCAGATTCACCCCTCCACTTT. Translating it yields CASSQWPGQPDSPLHF.

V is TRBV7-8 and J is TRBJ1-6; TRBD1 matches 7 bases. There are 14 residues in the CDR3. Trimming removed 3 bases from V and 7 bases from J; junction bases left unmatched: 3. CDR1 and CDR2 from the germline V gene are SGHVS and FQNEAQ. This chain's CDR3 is CASSLTGQNSPLHF. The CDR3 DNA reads TGTGCCAGCAGCTTGACGGGACAGAATTCACCCCTCCACTTT. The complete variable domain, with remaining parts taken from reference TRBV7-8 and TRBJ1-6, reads GAGVSQSPRYKVAKRGQDVALRCDPISGHVSLFWYQQALGQGPEFLTYFQNEAQLDKSGLPSDRFFAERPEGSVSTLKIQRTQQEDSAVYLCASSLTGQNSPLHFGNGTRLTVT.

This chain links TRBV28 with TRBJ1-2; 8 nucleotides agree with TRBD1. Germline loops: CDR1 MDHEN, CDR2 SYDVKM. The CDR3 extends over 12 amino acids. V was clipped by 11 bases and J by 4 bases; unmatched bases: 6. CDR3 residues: CAGTGGTYGYTF. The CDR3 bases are TGTGCCGGGACAGGAGGAACCTATGGCTACACCTTC.

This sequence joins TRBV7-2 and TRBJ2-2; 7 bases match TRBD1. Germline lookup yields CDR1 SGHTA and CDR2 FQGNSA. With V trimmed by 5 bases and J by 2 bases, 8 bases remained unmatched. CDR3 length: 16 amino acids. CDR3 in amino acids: CASSQVRTGNTGELFF. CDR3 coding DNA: TGTGCCAGCAGCCAAGTACGGACAGGCAACACCGGGGAGCTGTTTTTT. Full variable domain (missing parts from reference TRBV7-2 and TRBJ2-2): GAGVSQSPSNKVTEKGKDVELRCDPISGHTALYWYRQSLGQGLEFLIYFQGNSAPDKSGLPSDRFSAERTGGSVSTLTIQRTQQEDSAVYLCASSQVRTGNTGELFFGEGSRLTVL.

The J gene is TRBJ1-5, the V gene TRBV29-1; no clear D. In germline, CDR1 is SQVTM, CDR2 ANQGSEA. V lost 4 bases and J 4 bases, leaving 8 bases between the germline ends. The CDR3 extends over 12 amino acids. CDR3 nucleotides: TGCAGCGTTGCTTCCGGGAATCAGCCCCAGCATTTT. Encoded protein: CSVASGNQPQHF.

CDR3 sequence (DNA): TGTGCCAGCAGCTTGCACGGGACAGGGGAAACCATATATTTT. The encoded protein is CASSLHGTGETIYF. The chain couples TRBV7-2 to TRBJ1-3; 10 bases align to TRBD1. With V trimmed by 3 bases and J by 10 bases, 6 bases remained unmatched. Germline CDR1 SGHTA, CDR2 FQGNSA. This CDR3 spans 14 amino acids.

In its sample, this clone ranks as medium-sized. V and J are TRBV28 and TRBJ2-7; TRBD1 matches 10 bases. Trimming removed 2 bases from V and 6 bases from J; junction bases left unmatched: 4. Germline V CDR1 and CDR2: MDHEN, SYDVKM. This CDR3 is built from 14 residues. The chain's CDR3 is CASSLGGTGAEQYV. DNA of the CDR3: TGTGCCAGCAGTTTAGGCGGGACAGGGGCCGAGCAGTACGTC.

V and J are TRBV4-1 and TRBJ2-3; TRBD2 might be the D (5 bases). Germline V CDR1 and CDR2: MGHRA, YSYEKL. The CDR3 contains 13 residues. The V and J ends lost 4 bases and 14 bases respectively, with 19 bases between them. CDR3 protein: CASSLQQTMAVYF. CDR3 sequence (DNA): TGCGCCAGCAGCCTGCAACAGACTATGGCGGTGTATTTT.

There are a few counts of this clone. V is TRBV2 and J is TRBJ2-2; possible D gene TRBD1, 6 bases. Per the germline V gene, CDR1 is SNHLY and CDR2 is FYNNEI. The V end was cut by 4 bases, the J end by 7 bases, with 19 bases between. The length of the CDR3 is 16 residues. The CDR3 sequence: CASSVYRQAWDGELFF. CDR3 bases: TGTGCCAGCAGTGTCTATCGACAGGCCTGGGACGGGGAGCTGTTTTTT.

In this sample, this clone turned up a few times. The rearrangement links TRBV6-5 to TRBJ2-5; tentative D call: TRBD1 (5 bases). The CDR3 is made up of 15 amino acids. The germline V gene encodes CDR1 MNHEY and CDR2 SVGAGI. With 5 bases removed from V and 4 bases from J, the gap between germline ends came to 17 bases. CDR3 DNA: TGTGCCAGCAGTAGACGGACACGTTTCCCAGAGACCCAGTACTTC. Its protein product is CASSRRTRFPETQYF.

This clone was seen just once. CDR3 DNA sequence: TGTGCCAGCAGTAAGGGGGCGAACACTGAAGCTTTCTTT. It translates to CASSKGANTEAFF. The chain joins TRBV6-4 to TRBJ1-1, with TRBD1 matching 7 bases. CDR3 length: 13 residues. Germline V lookup: CDR1 MRHNA, CDR2 SNTAGT. The V and J ends lost 5 bases and 1 base, in that order; junction bases with no gene match: 1.

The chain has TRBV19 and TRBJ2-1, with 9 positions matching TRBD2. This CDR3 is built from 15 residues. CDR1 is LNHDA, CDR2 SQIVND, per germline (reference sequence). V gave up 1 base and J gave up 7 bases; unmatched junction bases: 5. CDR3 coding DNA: TGTGCCAGTAGTATAGTTAGCGGGGGAGGTAATGAGCAGTTCTTC. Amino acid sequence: CASSIVSGGGNEQFF.

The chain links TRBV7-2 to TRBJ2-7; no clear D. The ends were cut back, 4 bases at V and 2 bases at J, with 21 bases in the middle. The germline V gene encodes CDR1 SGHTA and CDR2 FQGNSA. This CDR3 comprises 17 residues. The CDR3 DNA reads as TGTGCCAGCAGCTCTTGGCCCTTCGCGCATGGAGCCTACGAGCAGTACGTC. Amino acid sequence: CASSSWPFAHGAYEQYV.

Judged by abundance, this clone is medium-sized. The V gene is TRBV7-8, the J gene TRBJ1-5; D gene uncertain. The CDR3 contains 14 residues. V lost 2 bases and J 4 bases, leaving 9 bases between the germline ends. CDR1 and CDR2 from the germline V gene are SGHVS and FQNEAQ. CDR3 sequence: CASSLQVWNQPQHF. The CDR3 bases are TGTGCCAGCAGCTTACAGGTATGGAATCAGCCCCAGCATTTT.

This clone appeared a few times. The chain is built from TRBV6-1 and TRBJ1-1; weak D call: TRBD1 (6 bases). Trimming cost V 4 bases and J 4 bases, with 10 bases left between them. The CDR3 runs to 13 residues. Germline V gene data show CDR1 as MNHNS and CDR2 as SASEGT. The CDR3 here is CASSGGGRTEAFF. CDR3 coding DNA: TGTGCCAGCAGTGGGGGGGGGCGCACTGAAGCTTTCTTT.

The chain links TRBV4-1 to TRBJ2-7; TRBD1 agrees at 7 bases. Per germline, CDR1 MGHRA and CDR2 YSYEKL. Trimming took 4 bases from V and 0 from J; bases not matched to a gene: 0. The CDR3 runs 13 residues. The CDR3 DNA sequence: TGCGCCAGCAGCCGACAGGGCTCCTACGAGCAGTACGTC. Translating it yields CASSRQGSYEQYV.

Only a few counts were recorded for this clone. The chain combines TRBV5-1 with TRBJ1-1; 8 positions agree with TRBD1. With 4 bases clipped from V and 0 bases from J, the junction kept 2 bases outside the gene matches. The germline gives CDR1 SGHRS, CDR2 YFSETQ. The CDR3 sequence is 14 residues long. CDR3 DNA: TGCGCCAGCAGCCCACAGGGGGTGAACACTGAAGCTTTCTTT. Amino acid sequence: CASSPQGVNTEAFF.

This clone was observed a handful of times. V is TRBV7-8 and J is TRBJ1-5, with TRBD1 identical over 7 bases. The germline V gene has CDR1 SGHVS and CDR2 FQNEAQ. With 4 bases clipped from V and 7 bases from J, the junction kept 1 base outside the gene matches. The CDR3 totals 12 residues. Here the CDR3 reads CASSSQGQPQHF. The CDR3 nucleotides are TGTGCCAGCAGCTCACAGGGGCAGCCCCAGCATTTT.

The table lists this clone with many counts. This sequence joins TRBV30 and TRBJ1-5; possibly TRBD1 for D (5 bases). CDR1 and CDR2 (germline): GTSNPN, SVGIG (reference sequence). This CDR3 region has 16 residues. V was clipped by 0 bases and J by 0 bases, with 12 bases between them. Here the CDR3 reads CAWSVPGGVSNQPQHF. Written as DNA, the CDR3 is TGTGCCTGGAGTGTACCCGGGGGAGTTAGCAATCAGCCCCAGCATTTT.

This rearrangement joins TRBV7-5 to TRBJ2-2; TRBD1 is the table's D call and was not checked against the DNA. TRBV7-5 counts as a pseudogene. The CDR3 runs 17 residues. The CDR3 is CARSHGQGLNYTGELFF. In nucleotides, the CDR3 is TGTGCCAGAAGCCATGGACAGGGATTAAACTACACCGGGGAGCTGTTTTTT.